Here is one TCR beta chain with its context. This entry belongs to a study of CD8 T cells in Susac syndrome. Reverse transcription of roughly 0.5 to 1 ug RNA was carried out with random hexamers. TCRdb itself ran the immunoSEQ multiplex PCR reads through MiXCR, one entry per CDR3 protein. The data hold approximately 180,000 distinct CDR3 sequences, with 85% to 95% observed a single time. The CDR3 runs 15 residues. Germline V CDR1 and CDR2: GTSNPN, SVGIG (reference sequence). V gave up 2 bases and J gave up 2 bases, with 12 bases separating them. V is TRBV30 and J is TRBJ1-4, with D perhaps matching TRBD1 (5 bases). The origin of this receptor is a human donor with Susac syndrome. Material for sequencing was CD4+ T cells from PBMCs. DNA of the CDR3: TGTGCCTGGAGTTTCCCGGGACCGACTAATGAAAAACTGTTTTTT. Its protein product is CAWSFPGPTNEKLFF. Full variable domain (missing parts from reference TRBV30 and TRBJ1-4): SQTIHQWPATLVQPVGSPLSLECTVEGTSNPNLYWYRQAAGRGLQLLFYSVGIGQISSEVPQNLSASRPQDRQFILSSKKLLLSDSGFYLCAWSFPGPTNEKLFFGSGTQLSVL.